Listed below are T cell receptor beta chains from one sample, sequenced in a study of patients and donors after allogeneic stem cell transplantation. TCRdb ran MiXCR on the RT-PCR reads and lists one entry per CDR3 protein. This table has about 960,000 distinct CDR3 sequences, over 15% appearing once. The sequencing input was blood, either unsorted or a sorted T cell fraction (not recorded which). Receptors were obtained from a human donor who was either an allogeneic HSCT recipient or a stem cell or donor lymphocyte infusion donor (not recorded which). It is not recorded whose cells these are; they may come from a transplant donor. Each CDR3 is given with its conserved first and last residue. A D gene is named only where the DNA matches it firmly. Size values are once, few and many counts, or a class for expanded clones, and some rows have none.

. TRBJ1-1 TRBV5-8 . CASTTWGTYTEAFF TGTGCCAGCACCACCTGGGGGACGTACACTGAAGCTTTCTTT
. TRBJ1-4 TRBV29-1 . CSVRGGTTEKLFF TGCAGCGTCCGCGGGGGAACTACTGAAAAACTGTTTTTT
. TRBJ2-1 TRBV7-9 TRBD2 CASSFTRGSGNEQFF TGTGCCAGCAGCTTCACGCGGGGTAGCGGGAATGAGCAGTTCTTC
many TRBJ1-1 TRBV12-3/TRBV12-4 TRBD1 CASSSTGGVTEAFF TGTGCCAGCAGTTCCACAGGGGGGGTCACTGAAGCTTTCTTT
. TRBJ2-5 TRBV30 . CAWSVEGGGETQYF TGTGCCTGGAGTGTAGAAGGAGGTGGAGAGACCCAGTACTTC
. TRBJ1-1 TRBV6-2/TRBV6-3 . CATDPGRPMNTEAFF TGTGCCACCGACCCGGGGCGGCCTATGAACACTGAAGCTTTCTTT
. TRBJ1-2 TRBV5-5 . CASSPNYSGDYGYTF TGTGCCAGCAGCCCCAACTACTCAGGGGACTATGGCTACACCTTC
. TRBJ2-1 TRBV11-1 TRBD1 CASSDDRGFPNEQFF TGTGCCAGCAGCGACGACAGGGGATTCCCCAATGAGCAGTTCTTC
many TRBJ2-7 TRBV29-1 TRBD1 CSVRTGSSEQYF TGCAGCGTCCGGACAGGGTCGAGCGAGCAGTACTTC
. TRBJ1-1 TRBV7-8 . CASSLRTKGTEAFF TGTGCCAGCAGCTTACGCACTAAAGGAACTGAAGCTTTCTTT
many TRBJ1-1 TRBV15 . CATSTGMWTEAFF TGTGCCACCAGCACTGGAATGTGGACAGAAGCTTTCTTT
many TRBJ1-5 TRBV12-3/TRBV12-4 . CASSLKGYRNQPQHF TGTGCCAGCAGTTTAAAAGGGTATCGCAATCAGCCCCAGCATTTT
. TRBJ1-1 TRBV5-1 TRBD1 CASSLQGLTEAFF TGCGCCAGCAGCTTACAGGGGCTGACTGAAGCTTTCTTT
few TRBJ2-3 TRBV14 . CASSQDWDTQYF TGTGCCAGCAGCCAAGATTGGGATACGCAGTATTTT
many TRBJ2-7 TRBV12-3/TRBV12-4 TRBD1 CASSPTGMYYEQYF TGTGCCAGCAGCCCGACAGGGATGTACTACGAGCAGTACTTC
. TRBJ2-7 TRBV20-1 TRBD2 CSAPRASGGGEQYF TGCAGTGCCCCGCGGGCTAGCGGGGGGGGCGAGCAGTACTTC
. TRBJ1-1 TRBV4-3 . CASSQAPGLTEAFF TGCGCCAGCAGCCAAGCTCCGGGGCTCACTGAAGCTTTCTTT
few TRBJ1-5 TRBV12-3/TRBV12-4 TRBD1 CASSTGPGQSNQPQHF TGTGCCAGCAGTACTGGCCCGGGACAGAGTAATCAGCCCCAGCATTTT
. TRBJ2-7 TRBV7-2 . CASSLAGQIAYEQYF TGTGCCAGCAGCCTGGCGGGACAAATTGCCTACGAGCAGTACTTC
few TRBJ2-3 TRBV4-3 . CASSQAAATNTDTQYF TGCGCCAGCAGCCAAGCGGCGGCAACAAACACAGATACGCAGTATTTT
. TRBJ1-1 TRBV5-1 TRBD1 CASSLTVLTGVGTEAFF TGCGCCAGCAGCCTCACCGTCTTGACAGGGGTAGGGACTGAAGCTTTCTTT
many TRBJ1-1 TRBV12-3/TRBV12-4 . CASIQRGNYTEAFF TGTGCCAGCATACAAAGGGGGAATTACACTGAAGCTTTCTTT
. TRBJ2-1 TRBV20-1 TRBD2 CSARDEGGRAVYEQFF TGCAGTGCTAGAGACGAAGGAGGGAGGGCCGTGTATGAGCAGTTCTTC
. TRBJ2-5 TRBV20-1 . CSALPAGAGARETQYF TGCAGTGCTCTACCTGCAGGGGCTGGAGCCCGAGAGACCCAGTACTTC
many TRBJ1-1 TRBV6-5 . CASSWGPKGTEAFF TGTGCCAGCAGTTGGGGGCCGAAAGGCACTGAAGCTTTCTTT
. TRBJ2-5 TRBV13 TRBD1 CASSFRTGGGETQYF TGTGCCAGCAGCTTCCGGACAGGGGGTGGAGAGACCCAGTACTTC
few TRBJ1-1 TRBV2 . CASSEEQKNTEAFF TGTGCCAGCAGTGAAGAACAGAAGAACACTGAAGCTTTCTTT
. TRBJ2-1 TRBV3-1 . CASLRTPGGEQFF TGTGCCAGCTTAAGGACTCCCGGCGGGGAGCAGTTCTTC
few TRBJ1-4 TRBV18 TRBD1 CASSPKGAEKLFF TGTGCCAGCTCACCGAAGGGGGCTGAAAAACTGTTTTTT
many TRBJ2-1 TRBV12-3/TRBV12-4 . CASSPGPILGSTYNEQFF TGTGCCAGCAGCCCGGGACCCATTCTAGGGTCTACCTACAATGAGCAGTTCTTC
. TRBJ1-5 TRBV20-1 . CSARYGNLGNQPQHF TGCAGTGCTAGATACGGGAATTTGGGCAATCAGCCCCAGCATTTT
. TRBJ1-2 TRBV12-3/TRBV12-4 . CASSLVRGDMGYTF TGTGCCAGCAGTTTAGTCAGGGGCGATATGGGCTACACCTTC
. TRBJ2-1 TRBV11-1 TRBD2 CASSLREWGNEQFF TGTGCCAGCAGCTTGCGGGAGTGGGGAAATGAGCAGTTCTTC
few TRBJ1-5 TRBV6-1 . CASRMTVNQPQHF TGTGCCAGCAGGATGACAGTCAATCAGCCCCAGCATTTT
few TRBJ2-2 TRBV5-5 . CASSLLWAAYTGELFF TGTGCCAGCAGCTTGTTATGGGCAGCCTACACCGGGGAGCTGTTTTTT
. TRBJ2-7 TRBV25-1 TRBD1 CASSEVCAVRGRLGEQYF TGTGCCAGCAGTGAAGTTTGTGCCGTGAGGGGGCGCTTAGGCGAGCAGTACTTC
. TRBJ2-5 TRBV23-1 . CASSQSPQAVQETQYF TGCGCCAGCAGTCAATCGCCCCAGGCCGTACAAGAGACCCAGTACTTC
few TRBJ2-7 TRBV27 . CASSWAGGNEQYF TGTGCCAGCAGTTGGGCAGGGGGGAACGAGCAGTACTTC
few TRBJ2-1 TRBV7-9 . CASSLERSAGTTIGKFF TGTGCCAGCAGCTTAGAACGGTCTGCCGGGACCACAATTGGAAAGTTCTTC
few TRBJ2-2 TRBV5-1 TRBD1 CASSLGTGAGELFF TGCGCCAGCAGCTTAGGGACAGGGGCCGGGGAGCTGTTTTTT
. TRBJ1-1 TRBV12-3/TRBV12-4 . CASSLNKELNTEAFF TGTGCCAGCAGTTTAAATAAGGAACTGAACACTGAAGCTTTCTTT
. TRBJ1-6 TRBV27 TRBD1 CARIDRGFDNSPLHF TGTGCCAGAATTGACAGGGGATTCGATAATTCACCCCTCCACTTT